One and the same sample provided the 5 T cell receptor beta chains below, sequenced in a study of T cells in Graves' hyperthyroidism and ophthalmopathy. From RNA transcripts, TCR beta CDR3 regions were amplified. With the HTBI primer set, the TCR CDR3 went through a first round of RT-PCR. TCRdb reprocessed the multiplex PCR reads via MiXCR and lists one record per CDR3 protein. Of about 640,000 distinct CDR3 sequences listed, just under 45% are singletons. The sample taken for sequencing was peripheral blood or thyroid tissue (not recorded which). All receptors come from an adult man with Graves' disease, either hyperthyroidism or ophthalmopathy (not recorded which).

This clonotype is a singleton in its sample. At one end the junction does not follow the germline gene, possibly because of a read error. CDR3 region: CSVEAGGTF. CDR3 DNA sequence: TGCAGCGTTGAGGCGGGAGGGACTTTT. The chain links TRBV29-1 to TRBJ1-1; tentative D call: TRBD1 (5 bases). The CDR3 contains 9 residues. Germline CDR1 SQVTM, CDR2 ANQGSEA. Filled out from reference TRBV29-1 and TRBJ1-1, the complete variable domain reads SAVISQKPSRDICQRGTSLTIQCQVDSQVTMMFWYRQQPGQSLTLIATANQGSEATYESGFVIDKFPISRPNLTFSTLTVSNMSPEDSSIYLCSVEAGGTFGQGTRLTVV.

CDR3 amino acids: CAISVAGGLGETQYF. The CDR3 DNA reads as TGTGCCATCAGCGTCGCGGGGGGCTTGGGCGAGACCCAGTACTTC. The chain employs TRBV10-3 and TRBJ2-5; TRBD2 matches at 8 bases. CDR3 length: 15 amino acids. Trimming took 6 bases from V and 5 from J; bases not matched to a gene: 11. Germline CDR1 reads ENHRY; CDR2 reads SYGVKD.

The rearrangement uses TRBV9 and TRBJ1-4, with D maybe TRBD1 (5 bases). This CDR3 has 15 amino acids. Germline CDR1 is SGDLS and CDR2 is YYNGEE. Trimming removed 1 base from V and 4 bases from J, with 11 bases in between. The CDR3 coding sequence is TGTGCCAGCAGCGTAACTAGCGGGGGTAATGAAAAACTGTTTTTT. It encodes CASSVTSGGNEKLFF.

The V and J genes are TRBV7-6 and TRBJ2-2, with 7 bases lining up with TRBD1. This CDR3 region has 16 residues. Germline trimming cut 6 bases from V and 0 bases from J; bases unmatched to any gene: 7. Per the germline V gene, CDR1 is SGHVS and CDR2 is FNYEAQ. The CDR3 loop reads CASSPDRPPNTGELFF. The CDR3 region has the DNA TGTGCCAGCAGTCCGGACAGGCCCCCGAACACCGGGGAGCTGTTTTTT. The full variable domain, completed using reference TRBV7-6 and TRBJ2-2, is GAGVSQSPRYKVTKRGQDVALRCDPISGHVSLYWYRQALGQGPEFLTYFNYEAQQDKSGLPNDRFSAERPEGSISTLTIQRTEQRDSAMYRCASSPDRPPNTGELFFGEGSRLTVL.

The J gene is TRBJ1-4, the V gene TRBV12-3 or TRBV12-4; the match to TRBD1 covers 8 bases. The CDR3 loop spans 14 amino acids. V lost 6 bases, J lost 9 bases, and 9 bases stayed unmatched. As DNA, the CDR3 is TGTGCCAGCAGCCTGACAGGGGATGCGAAAAAACTGTTTTTT. Its protein is CASSLTGDAKKLFF.